This TCR beta chain was recovered during a study of T-cell reconstitution after alpha-beta-depleted transplantation in children. Study observations and caveats: Newly made T cells mostly supplied T-cell counts and diversity one year after transplant. Several patients had high TCRbeta diversity at day 60; it came from surviving recipient T cells and thymic progenitors. Reportedly, alpha-beta T cells present about two months post-transplant originated from several hundred expanded clones of graft origin.

This sample's TCRbeta library carried unique molecular identifier barcodes. Using its own MiXCR run on the PCR reads, TCRdb lists one record per CDR3 protein. The table lists fewer than 250,000 distinct CDR3 sequences, just under 8.5% of them singletons. This clonotype appeared many times. Its antigen is unknown. Sequencing used PBMCs, mostly from graft donor cells, obtained 180 days after TCRalphabeta/CD19-depleted stem cell transplant. The sequence was collected from a male patient under 18 who had a stem cell transplant for acute lymphoblastic leukemia, so the T cells may come from the graft donor.

CDR3 nucleotide sequence: TGTGCCATCAGTGAGTCTGGAGGCGATGAGCAGTTCTTC. It specifies CAISESGGDEQFF. V usage is TRBV10-3 and J usage is TRBJ2-1, with D possibly TRBD2 on 5 matching bases. CDR3 length: 13 residues. The germline V and J ends were trimmed by 0 bases and 8 bases, with 8 bases remaining between them. CDR1 ENHRY and CDR2 SYGVKD come from the germline V gene.